The 7 T cell receptor beta chains presented below share a single source sample, sequenced in a study of metastatic and nonmetastatic thyroid tumors. Treatment of any kind had been given to no patient before thyroid surgery. TCRdb redid the clone calls on the PCR reads using MiXCR. The sample lists about 45,000 clones; roughly 4% were seen once. The sequencing sample was made of blood. Receptors were obtained from a female donor with papillary thyroid cancer or a benign thyroid nodule (not recorded which). Some clones in this sample may be carry-over from other donors' samples.

This clone appeared a few times. A much more abundant neighbour one base away suggests this may be a read error. Other nucleotide sequences from this sample produce the same CDR3. The J gene is TRBJ2-2, the V gene TRBV20-1; the D is unclear. The CDR3 spans 11 residues. V lost 3 bases to trimming and J lost 7 bases, with 6 bases between them. CDR1 and CDR2 (germline): DFQATT, SNEGSKA (reference sequence). The DNA of the CDR3 is TGCAGTGCTAGCTACGGCGGGGAGCTGTTTTTT. It specifies CSASYGGELFF.

Many counts were recorded for this clone. This chain links TRBV7-8 with TRBJ2-2; D is possibly TRBD2 (6 bases). Per germline, CDR1 SGHVS and CDR2 FQNEAQ. The CDR3 is 16 amino acids. Deletions cut 5 bases from V and 1 base from J, with 14 bases between. The CDR3 is CASSPIAVLNTGELFF. CDR3 DNA: TGTGCCAGCAGCCCCATAGCGGTTCTGAACACCGGGGAGCTGTTTTTT.

Ten or more counts support this clone. V usage is TRBV10-1 and J usage is TRBJ2-7; 8 positions match TRBD2. The CDR3 sequence is 14 residues long. Germline-derived CDR1 and CDR2 are WNHNN and SYGVQD (reference sequence). Unmatched junction bases numbered 2, after V lost 4 bases and J lost 0 bases. The DNA of the CDR3 is TGCGCCAGCAGTGCCAGCGGGAGCTCCTACGAGCAGTACTTC. Residues: CASSASGSSYEQYF.

About this clone itself: A read error may produce the germline difference seen at one junction end. This chain connects TRBV6-5 to TRBJ2-2; 8 nucleotides agree with TRBD2. The germline gives CDR1 MNHEY, CDR2 SVGAGI. The CDR3 has 18 amino acids. CDR3: CASSYENPGTSSPGELFF. CDR3 nucleotide sequence: TGTGCCAGCAGTTACGAAAACCCCGGGACTAGTTCTCCCGGTGAGCTTTTTTTT.

This clone appeared once. Being one base from a much bigger clone, this may be a read error. The rearrangement uses TRBV30 and TRBJ1-1; TRBD1 might be the D (6 bases). Germline CDR1 GTSNPN, CDR2 SVGIG (reference sequence). The CDR3 has 14 residues. CDR3 residues: CAWSVLSQGCGPSF. Written as DNA, the CDR3 is TGTGCCTGGAGTGTGTTGAGCCAGGGGTGCGGCCCTTCTTTT. Drawing the rest from reference TRBV30 and TRBJ1-1, the complete variable domain is SQTIHQWPATLVQPVGSPLSLECTVEGTSNPNLYWYRQAAGRGLQLLFYSVGIGQISSEVPQNLSASRPQDRQFILSSKKLLLSDSGFYLCAWSVLSQGCGPSFGQGTRLTVV.

This clone was detected ten times or more. V is TRBV15 and J is TRBJ2-7, with unresolved D. Germline values: CDR1 LNHNV, CDR2 YYDKDF (reference sequence). Trimming shortened V by 0 bases and J by 0 bases, and 12 bases separated the two germline ends. CDR3 size: 16 residues. As DNA, the CDR3 is TGTGCCACCAGCAGAGACGCGACACCGAACTCCTACGAGCAGTACTTC. It is translated as CATSRDATPNSYEQYF.

The chain has TRBV20-1 and TRBJ1-3; D is undetermined. The germline V gene has CDR1 DFQATT and CDR2 SNEGSKA (reference sequence). Deletions cut 0 bases from V and 2 bases from J, with 5 bases between. This CDR3 spans 13 amino acids. The DNA for the CDR3 is TGCAGTGCTAGAGAGGGAACTGGAAACACCATATATTTT. It yields the protein CSAREGTGNTIYF.